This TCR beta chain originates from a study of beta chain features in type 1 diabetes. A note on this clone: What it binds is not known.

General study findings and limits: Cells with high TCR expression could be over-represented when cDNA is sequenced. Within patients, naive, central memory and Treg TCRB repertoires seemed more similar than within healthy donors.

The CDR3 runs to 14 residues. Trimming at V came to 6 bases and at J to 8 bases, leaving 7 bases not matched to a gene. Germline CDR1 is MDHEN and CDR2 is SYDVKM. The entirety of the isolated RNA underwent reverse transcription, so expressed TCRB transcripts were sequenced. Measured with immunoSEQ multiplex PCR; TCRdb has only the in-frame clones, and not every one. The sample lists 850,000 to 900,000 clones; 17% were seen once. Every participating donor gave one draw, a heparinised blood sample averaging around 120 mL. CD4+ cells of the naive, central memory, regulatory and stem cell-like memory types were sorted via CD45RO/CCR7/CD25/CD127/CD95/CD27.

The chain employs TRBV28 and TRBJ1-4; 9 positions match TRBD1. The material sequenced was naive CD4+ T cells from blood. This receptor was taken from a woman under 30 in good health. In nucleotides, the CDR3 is TGTGCCAGCAGCCTAACAGGGGGCAACGAAAAACTGTTTTTT. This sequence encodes CASSLTGGNEKLFF.